These 26 T cell receptor beta chains were all obtained from the same sample, sequenced in a study of blood T cell repertoires in COVID-19. Some clones are missing from TCRdb's copy, which holds only in-frame ones; the method was immunoSEQ multiplex PCR. The table includes roughly 180,000 clones, about 85% detected once. The material sequenced was peripheral blood. Every receptor here comes from a woman in her forties or fifties with COVID-19, enrolled during active disease.

The chain uses TRBV18 and TRBJ1-5; 7 bases match TRBD1. CDR1 and CDR2 (germline): KGHSH, LQKENI. The CDR3 is 13 amino acids. The V and J ends lost 8 bases and 5 bases, in that order; junction bases with no gene match: 6. CDR3 sequence reads: CASQDRVDQPQHF. CDR3 DNA sequence: TGTGCCAGCCAAGACAGGGTTGATCAGCCCCAGCATTTT.

The gene calls are TRBV27 and TRBJ1-4; no definite D call. This CDR3 is built from 14 residues. V was shortened by 5 bases and J by 0 bases, with 7 bases between the two germline ends. Germline V lookup: CDR1 MNHEY, CDR2 SMNVEV (reference sequence). CDR3 protein: CASSLLATNEKLFF. The CDR3 DNA sequence: TGTGCCAGCAGTCTTCTTGCAACTAATGAAAAACTGTTTTTT.

This chain uses TRBV23-1 with TRBJ1-2; D is unclear. TRBV23-1 is labeled an ORF, and its function is uncertain. The CDR3 extends over 14 amino acids. Trimming pared 0 bases from V and 4 bases from J, leaving 9 bases between. CDR3 nucleotide sequence: TGCGCCAGCAGTCAATCCGGGATACCCTATGGCTACACCTTC. It yields the protein CASSQSGIPYGYTF.

The V gene is TRBV12-5, the J gene TRBJ2-3; 12 positions match TRBD2. Germline trimming cut 4 bases from V and 2 bases from J; bases unmatched to any gene: 4. The germline CDR1 and CDR2 sequences are LGHNT and FRNRAP. The CDR3 consists of 16 residues. CDR3 protein: CASGSGTSGPTDTQYF. Here the CDR3 DNA reads TGTGCTAGTGGTTCAGGGACTAGCGGGCCCACAGATACGCAGTATTTT. Variable domain in full (rest from reference TRBV12-5 and TRBJ2-3): DARVTQTPRHKVTEMGQEVTMRCQPILGHNTVFWYRQTMMQGLELLAYFRNRAPLDDSGMPKDRFSAEMPDATLATLKIQPSEPRDSAVYFCASGSGTSGPTDTQYFGPGTRLTVL.

As regards this clone: Other DNA sequences in this sample translate to the same CDR3. V is TRBV19 and J is TRBJ1-5; 10 bases match TRBD1. Germline V gene lookup returns CDR1 LNHDA and CDR2 SQIVND (reference sequence). V was clipped by 4 bases and J by 3 bases; unmatched bases: 3. This CDR3 has 15 residues. The CDR3 loop reads CASSTGTGDNQPQHF. For the CDR3, the DNA is TGTGCCAGTAGTACCGGGACAGGGGACAATCAGCCCCAGCATTTT.

This rearrangement joins TRBV15 to TRBJ2-3, with 8 bases fitting TRBD2. The CDR3 has 15 residues. After removal of 5 bases from V and 0 bases from J, the junction contained 4 bases not matched to a gene. Germline lookup yields CDR1 LNHNV and CDR2 YYDKDF (reference sequence). For the CDR3, the DNA is TGTGCCACCAGCCCCGGGGGGGTAAGCACAGATACGCAGTATTTT. Amino acids: CATSPGGVSTDTQYF.

This clone has a single count. As DNA, the CDR3 is TGTGCCAGCAGTGCTCCCACAGGCCCCGGGACTGAAGCTTTCTTT. Translation gives CASSAPTGPGTEAFF. The chain carries TRBV2 and TRBJ1-1, with a possible D match to TRBD1 (5 bases). CDR3 length: 15 amino acids. Germline V gene sequence: CDR1 SNHLY, CDR2 FYNNEI. V dropped 4 bases and J dropped 5 bases, with 17 bases sitting between them.

The chain recombines TRBV7-3 with TRBJ1-1; TRBD1 is a possible D gene (5 bases). The V end was cut by 4 bases, the J end by 0 bases, with 15 bases between. CDR3 length: 16 amino acids. Germline-derived CDR1 and CDR2 are SGHTA and FQGTGA. The CDR3: CASSSRPTGMNTEAFF. CDR3 nucleotides: TGTGCCAGCAGCTCCCGCCCTACAGGAATGAACACTGAAGCTTTCTTT.

This chain connects TRBV5-1 to TRBJ1-1, with TRBD1 matching 8 bases. The junction had 9 bases not matched to a gene; V was cut back by 5 bases and J by 3 bases. This CDR3 spans 15 amino acids. Germline V gene lookup returns CDR1 SGHRS and CDR2 YFSETQ. CDR3 nucleotide sequence: TGCGCCAGCAGTTTTTCAGGACAGGGAGACACTGAAGCTTTCTTT. Encoded protein: CASSFSGQGDTEAFF.

The chain joins TRBV5-1 to TRBJ2-6, with 8 bases that match TRBD1. This CDR3 has 19 amino acids. V lost 4 bases, J lost 1 base, and 13 bases stayed unmatched. CDR1 and CDR2 from the germline V gene are SGHRS and YFSETQ. The CDR3 coding sequence is TGCGCCAGCAGCGCGGGTCGGGACAGGCTGTTGTCTGGGGCCAACGTCCTGACTTTC. Protein sequence: CASSAGRDRLLSGANVLTF.

The gene calls are TRBV5-4 and TRBJ1-6, with TRBD1 identical over 9 bases. The CDR3 contains 13 residues. Germline values: CDR1 SGHNT, CDR2 YYREEE (reference sequence). The junction had 2 bases not matched to a gene; V was cut back by 3 bases and J by 10 bases. Here the CDR3 reads CASSWTGDSPLHF. DNA for the CDR3: TGTGCCAGCAGCTGGACAGGGGACTCACCCCTCCACTTT.

The genes are TRBV19 and TRBJ1-1, with D possibly TRBD1 on 5 matching bases. From germline, CDR1 is LNHDA and CDR2 SQIVND (reference sequence). The CDR3 has 15 residues. V lost 0 bases and J lost 5, with 13 bases in between. CDR3 nucleotides: TGTGCCAGTAGTATAGAGAGACAGATTCTTACTGAAGCTTTCTTT. It translates to CASSIERQILTEAFF. Combining the CDR3 with reference TRBV19 and TRBJ1-1 gives the whole variable domain DGGITQSPKYLFRKEGQNVTLSCEQNLNHDAMYWYRQDPGQGLRLIYYSQIVNDFQKGDIAEGYSVSREKKESFPLTVTSAQKNPTAFYLCASSIERQILTEAFFGQGTRLTVV.

The chain carries TRBV18 and TRBJ1-3, with TRBD1 as a possible D gene (5 bases). Germline lookup yields CDR1 KGHSH and CDR2 LQKENI. V lost 3 bases and J lost 0, with 12 bases in between. This CDR3 has 16 amino acids. CDR3: CASSPKQGISGNTIYF. CDR3 nucleotide sequence: TGTGCCAGCTCACCGAAGCAGGGCATCTCTGGAAACACCATATATTTT.

The chain combines TRBV7-9 with TRBJ1-5, with 10 bases aligning to TRBD1. V was pared by 1 base and J by 6 bases, with 9 bases of the junction left unmatched. The germline V gene encodes CDR1 SEHNR and CDR2 FQNEAQ (reference sequence). CDR3 length: 17 residues. For the CDR3, the DNA is TGTGCCAGCAGCTTAGGCTCCGGGACAGGGGTTGGTCAGCCCCAGCATTTT. It yields the protein CASSLGSGTGVGQPQHF.

Of note for this clone: Other DNA sequences of this sample code for an identical CDR3. CDR3 nucleotides: TGTGCCAGCAGTTACGGGACAAACTATGGCTACACCTTC. Amino acids: CASSYGTNYGYTF. The chain has TRBV6-5 and TRBJ1-2; D may be TRBD1 (6 bases). Germline V CDR1 and CDR2: MNHEY, SVGAGI. This CDR3 has 13 residues. V was clipped by 2 bases and J by 2 bases, with 6 bases between them.

V and J are TRBV21-1 and TRBJ2-4; no check of the table's D call, TRBD2, against the DNA was made. TRBV21-1 is flagged as a pseudogene. The CDR3 runs to 14 residues. The chain's CDR3 is CASSRTSGTYIQYF. The CDR3 DNA is TGTGCCAGCAGCCGGACTAGCGGGACGTACATTCAGTACTTC.

DNA of the CDR3: TGTGCCAGCAGCCCCCGGGTGTCTAATGAAAAACTGTTTTTT. It translates to CASSPRVSNEKLFF. J is TRBJ1-4 and V is TRBV28; D remains ambiguous. The V end was cut by 6 bases, the J end by 3 bases, with 11 bases between. From germline, CDR1 is MDHEN and CDR2 SYDVKM. This CDR3 is built from 14 residues.

This clone was detected once. The V call is TRBV2, the J call TRBJ2-5, with TRBD1 as a possible D gene (5 bases). This CDR3 spans 15 amino acids. In germline, CDR1 is SNHLY, CDR2 FYNNEI. The V gene lost 5 bases and the J gene lost 2 bases, with 15 bases spanning the gap. In DNA, the CDR3 is TGTGCCAGCAGTCCAGGGTGGAGCGAACAAGAGACCCAGTACTTC. Amino acid sequence: CASSPGWSEQETQYF.

The chain uses TRBV9 and TRBJ2-2, with TRBD2 identical over 14 bases. The trim removed 0 bases at V and 5 bases at J, leaving 0 bases unmatched. Germline CDR1 and CDR2: SGDLS and YYNGEE. This CDR3 contains 16 residues. CDR3 nucleotide sequence: TGTGCCAGCAGCGTAGGGACTAGCGGGGGGACCGGGGAGCTGTTTTTT. Protein sequence: CASSVGTSGGTGELFF.

The chain is built from TRBV11-1 and TRBJ2-3; 10 nucleotides agree with TRBD1. The J segment lost 1 base and the V segment lost 3 bases, leaving 4 bases of the junction unmatched. Germline CDR1 is SGHAT and CDR2 is FQDESV (reference sequence). The CDR3 is 16 amino acids. The CDR3 loop is CASSLGQGKGTDTQYF. The DNA for the CDR3 is TGTGCCAGCAGCTTGGGACAGGGGAAGGGCACAGATACGCAGTATTTT.

V usage is TRBV14 and J usage is TRBJ2-1; 9 positions agree with TRBD1. Germline V lookup: CDR1 SGHDN, CDR2 FVKESK. V gave up 2 bases and J gave up 9 bases; unmatched junction bases: 8. This CDR3 has 15 residues. CDR3 in amino acids: CASSQFGTGITEQFF. Written as DNA, the CDR3 is TGTGCCAGCAGCCAATTCGGGACAGGGATTACTGAGCAGTTCTTC.

The chain links TRBV30 to TRBJ2-7, with 9 bases matching TRBD2. Looked up from germline, CDR1 is GTSNPN and CDR2 is SVGIG (reference sequence). CDR3 size: 14 residues. With V trimmed by 2 bases and J by 4 bases, 6 bases remained unmatched. The CDR3 bases are TGTGCCTGGAGTCCTGTAGCGGGGGCATACGAGCAGTACTTC. This codes for CAWSPVAGAYEQYF. The whole variable domain, remainder taken from reference TRBV30 and TRBJ2-7, is SQTIHQWPATLVQPVGSPLSLECTVEGTSNPNLYWYRQAAGRGLQLLFYSVGIGQISSEVPQNLSASRPQDRQFILSSKKLLLSDSGFYLCAWSPVAGAYEQYFGPGTRLTVT.

The chain links TRBV7-2 to TRBJ2-7; no definite D call. Germline-derived CDR1 and CDR2 are SGHTA and FQGNSA. This CDR3 comprises 14 residues. V was cut by 3 bases and J by 1 base, with 10 bases left in between. The CDR3 spells CASSFQAESYEQYF. CDR3 nucleotides: TGTGCCAGCAGCTTCCAGGCCGAATCCTACGAGCAGTACTTC.

V usage is TRBV6-5 and J usage is TRBJ1-4, with D perhaps matching TRBD1 (5 bases). Germline V CDR1 and CDR2: MNHEY, SVGAGI. The CDR3 sequence is 13 residues long. V lost 8 bases, J lost 3 bases, and 10 bases lay in between. CDR3 sequence: CASHRQSNEKLFF. CDR3 bases: TGTGCCAGCCACAGACAGTCTAATGAAAAACTGTTTTTT.

As to this clone: Within the sample, other DNA sequences also encode this same CDR3. The V call is TRBV12-5, the J call TRBJ2-1; the D is unclear. Per germline, CDR1 LGHNT and CDR2 FRNRAP. The CDR3 is made up of 13 amino acids. Trimming stripped 5 bases from V and 7 bases from J, with 12 bases between. CDR3 region: CASGLLPSNEQFF. The CDR3 region has the DNA TGTGCTAGTGGTCTACTACCCTCGAATGAGCAGTTCTTC.

V usage is TRBV30 and J usage is TRBJ1-5; 7 nucleotides align to TRBD1. The ends lost 2 bases at V and 4 bases at J; junction bases unmatched: 2. Germline lookup yields CDR1 GTSNPN and CDR2 SVGIG (reference sequence). This CDR3 comprises 13 residues. The CDR3 bases are TGTGCCTGGAGTATGGGACAGAATCAGCCCCAGCATTTT. Its protein product is CAWSMGQNQPQHF.